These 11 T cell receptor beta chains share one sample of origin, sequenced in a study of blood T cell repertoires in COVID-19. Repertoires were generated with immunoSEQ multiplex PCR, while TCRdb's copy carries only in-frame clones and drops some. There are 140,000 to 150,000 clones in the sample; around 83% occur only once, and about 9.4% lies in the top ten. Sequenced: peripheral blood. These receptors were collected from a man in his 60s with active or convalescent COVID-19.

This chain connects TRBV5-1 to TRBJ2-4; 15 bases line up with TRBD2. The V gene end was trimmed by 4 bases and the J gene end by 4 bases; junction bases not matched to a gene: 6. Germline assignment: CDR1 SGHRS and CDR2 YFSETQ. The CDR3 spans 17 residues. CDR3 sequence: CASSPGLAGGNKNIQYF. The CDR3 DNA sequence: TGCGCCAGCAGCCCCGGACTAGCGGGGGGGAATAAAAACATTCAGTACTTC.

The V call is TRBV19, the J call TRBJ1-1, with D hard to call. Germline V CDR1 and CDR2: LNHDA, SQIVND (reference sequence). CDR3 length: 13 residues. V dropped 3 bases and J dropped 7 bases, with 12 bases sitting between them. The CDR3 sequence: CASSIGLSGEAFF. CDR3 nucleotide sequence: TGTGCCAGTAGTATCGGGTTGAGTGGTGAAGCTTTCTTT.

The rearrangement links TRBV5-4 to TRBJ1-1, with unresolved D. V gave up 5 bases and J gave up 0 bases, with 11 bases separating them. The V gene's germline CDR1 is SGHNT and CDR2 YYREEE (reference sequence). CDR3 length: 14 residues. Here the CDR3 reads CASSTIQVNTEAFF. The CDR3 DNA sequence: TGTGCCAGCAGTACAATACAAGTGAACACTGAAGCTTTCTTT. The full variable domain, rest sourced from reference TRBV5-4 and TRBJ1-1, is ETGVTQSPTHLIKTRGQQVTLRCSSQSGHNTVSWYQQALGQGPQFIFQYYREEENGRGNFPPRFSGLQFPNYSSELNVNALELDDSALYLCASSTIQVNTEAFFGQGTRLTVV.

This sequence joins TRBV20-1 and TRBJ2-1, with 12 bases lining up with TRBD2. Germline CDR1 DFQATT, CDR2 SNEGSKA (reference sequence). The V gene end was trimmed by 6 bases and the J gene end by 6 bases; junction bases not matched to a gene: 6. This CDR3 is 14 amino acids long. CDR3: CSASTSGGSNEQFF. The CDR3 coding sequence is TGCAGTGCAAGTACTAGCGGGGGGTCCAATGAGCAGTTCTTC.

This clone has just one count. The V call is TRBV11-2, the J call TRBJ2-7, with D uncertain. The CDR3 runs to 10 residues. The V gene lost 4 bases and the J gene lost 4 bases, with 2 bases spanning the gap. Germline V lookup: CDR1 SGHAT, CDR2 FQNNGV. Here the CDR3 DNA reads TGTGCCAGCAGCTCTTACGAGCAGTACTTC. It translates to CASSSYEQYF.

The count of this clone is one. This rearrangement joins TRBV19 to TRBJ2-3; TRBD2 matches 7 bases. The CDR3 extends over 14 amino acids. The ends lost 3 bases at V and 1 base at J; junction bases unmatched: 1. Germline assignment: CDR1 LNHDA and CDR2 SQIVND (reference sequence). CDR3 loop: CASSMGGGTDTQYF. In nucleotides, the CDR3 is TGTGCCAGTAGTATGGGAGGGGGCACAGATACGCAGTATTTT.

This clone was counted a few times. The DNA for the CDR3 is TGTGCCAGCAGCAAATGGAGTTCTATTCAGTACTTC. Translating it yields CASSKWSSIQYF. The rearrangement joins TRBV21-1 to TRBJ2-4; the table's D call, TRBD2, has no DNA check behind it. TRBV21-1 is labeled a pseudogene. The CDR3 covers 12 residues.

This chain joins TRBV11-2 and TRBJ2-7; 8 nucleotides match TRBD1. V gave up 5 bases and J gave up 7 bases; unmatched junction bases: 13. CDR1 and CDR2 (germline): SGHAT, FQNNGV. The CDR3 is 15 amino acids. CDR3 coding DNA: TGTGCCAGCAGCGCCGGACAGGGATCTTTGAGGGAGCAGTACGTC. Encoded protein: CASSAGQGSLREQYV.

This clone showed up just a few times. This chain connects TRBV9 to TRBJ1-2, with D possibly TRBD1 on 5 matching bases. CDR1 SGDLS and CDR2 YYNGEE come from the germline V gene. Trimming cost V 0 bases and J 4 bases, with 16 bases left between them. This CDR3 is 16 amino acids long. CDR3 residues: CASSVDLGRDSYGYTF. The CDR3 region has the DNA TGTGCCAGCAGCGTAGACCTTGGCAGGGATTCCTATGGCTACACCTTC.

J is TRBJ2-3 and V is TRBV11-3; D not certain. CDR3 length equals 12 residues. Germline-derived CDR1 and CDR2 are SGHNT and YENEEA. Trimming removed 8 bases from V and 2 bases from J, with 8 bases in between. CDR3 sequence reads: CASRQITDTQYF. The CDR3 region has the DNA TGTGCCAGCCGCCAGATCACAGATACGCAGTATTTT.

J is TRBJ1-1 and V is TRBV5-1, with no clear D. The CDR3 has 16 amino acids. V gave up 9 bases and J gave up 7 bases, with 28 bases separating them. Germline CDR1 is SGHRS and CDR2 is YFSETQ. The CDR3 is CATSTGNLIPNDEAFF. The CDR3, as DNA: TGCGCCACCTCTACCGGGAACCTGATCCCGAACGATGAAGCTTTCTTT. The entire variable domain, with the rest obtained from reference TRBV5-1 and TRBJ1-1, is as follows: KAGVTQTPRYLIKTRGQQVTLSCSPISGHRSVSWYQQTPGQGLQFLFEYFSETQRNKGNFPGRFSGRQFSNSRSEMNVSTLELGDSALYLCATSTGNLIPNDEAFFGQGTRLTVV.